The rows below give T cell receptor beta chains drawn from one sample of a study of cytomegalovirus exposure and HLA in healthy donors. Generated by immunoSEQ multiplex PCR, the TCRdb table keeps only in-frame clones and is missing some. The sample includes about 130,000 clones. The sample consisted of PBMCs. The receptor set was obtained from a woman in her thirties or forties in good health and CMV-seropositive. Both conserved end residues are part of each CDR3. Fields, in order: CDR3 protein, J gene, V gene.

cdr3_aa: CASRERWGDSYNEQFF; j_call: TRBJ2-1; v_call: TRBV10-2
cdr3_aa: CASSPIGLAGGNEQFF; j_call: TRBJ2-1; v_call: TRBV28
cdr3_aa: CASSNSDLAGAGEQFF; j_call: TRBJ2-1; v_call: TRBV19
cdr3_aa: CASSLLIAEATDTQYF; j_call: TRBJ2-3; v_call: TRBV5-1
cdr3_aa: CASSFAGRGSGANVLTF; j_call: TRBJ2-6; v_call: TRBV27
cdr3_aa: CASSLVAGQAYEQYF; j_call: TRBJ2-7; v_call: TRBV7-7
cdr3_aa: CASSPLQGLNQPQHF; j_call: TRBJ1-5; v_call: TRBV27
cdr3_aa: CASSGRESGKRDNSPLHF; j_call: TRBJ1-6; v_call: TRBV5-1
cdr3_aa: CSVRGSDSGGALHF; j_call: TRBJ1-6; v_call: TRBV29-1
cdr3_aa: CASSQATGRSPYEQYF; j_call: TRBJ2-7; v_call: TRBV6-1
cdr3_aa: CAWGDSSYEQYF; j_call: TRBJ2-7; v_call: TRBV30
cdr3_aa: CSVRLAGDAEQFF; j_call: TRBJ2-1; v_call: TRBV29-1
cdr3_aa: CASSSGFGSYNEQFF; j_call: TRBJ2-1; v_call: TRBV7-9
cdr3_aa: CASSPDWHNEQFF; j_call: TRBJ2-1; v_call: TRBV28
cdr3_aa: CASRKSAGANTEAFF; j_call: TRBJ1-1; v_call: TRBV7-2
cdr3_aa: CASSRDRGYTGELFF; j_call: TRBJ2-2; v_call: TRBV7-6
cdr3_aa: CAISTGGEGGTEAFF; j_call: TRBJ1-1; v_call: TRBV10-3
cdr3_aa: CASSNREETQYF; j_call: TRBJ2-5; v_call: TRBV6-5
cdr3_aa: CASSLEERHEQYF; j_call: TRBJ2-7; v_call: TRBV5-6
cdr3_aa: CATSSPGIREYEQYF; j_call: TRBJ2-7; v_call: TRBV15
cdr3_aa: CASRFGRSSYNEQFF; j_call: TRBJ2-1; v_call: TRBV6-5
cdr3_aa: CASRKDRTKVNEQFF; j_call: TRBJ2-1; v_call: TRBV2
cdr3_aa: CTSSQDGQGNYEQYF; j_call: TRBJ2-7; v_call: TRBV4-1
cdr3_aa: CASSQERLAGVVEQFF; j_call: TRBJ2-1; v_call: TRBV4-1
cdr3_aa: CASSQAQGGLYGYTF; j_call: TRBJ1-2; v_call: TRBV4-3
cdr3_aa: CASNYRGRGQETQYF; j_call: TRBJ2-5; v_call: TRBV6-5
cdr3_aa: CAWNSGSYEQYF; j_call: -; v_call: TRBV30
cdr3_aa: CASDVRGGAYGYTF; j_call: TRBJ1-2; v_call: TRBV13
cdr3_aa: CASSSYPTSGRANEQYF; j_call: TRBJ2-7; v_call: TRBV7-2
cdr3_aa: CSVEDRQVSNTGELFF; j_call: TRBJ2-2; v_call: TRBV29-1
cdr3_aa: CASSGRGRVEKLFF; j_call: TRBJ1-4; v_call: TRBV7-2
cdr3_aa: CASSPPRSTDTQYF; j_call: TRBJ2-3; v_call: TRBV18
cdr3_aa: CSVEDLAGRSYEQYF; j_call: TRBJ2-7; v_call: TRBV29-1
cdr3_aa: CASSESRGTYEQYF; j_call: TRBJ2-7; v_call: TRBV25-1
cdr3_aa: CAWSGTSGTQETQYF; j_call: TRBJ2-5; v_call: TRBV30
cdr3_aa: CASSVGGFGQPQHF; j_call: TRBJ1-5; v_call: TRBV9
cdr3_aa: CASSRQLPIQETQYF; j_call: TRBJ2-5; v_call: TRBV11-2
cdr3_aa: CASSLGGGSDTQYF; j_call: TRBJ2-3; v_call: TRBV7-3
cdr3_aa: CASSLDGGELFF; j_call: TRBJ2-2; v_call: TRBV5-1
cdr3_aa: CASSSAGQGMRTEAFF; j_call: TRBJ1-1; v_call: TRBV5-4
cdr3_aa: CATSRDRDSGMMQYF; j_call: TRBJ2-3; v_call: TRBV15